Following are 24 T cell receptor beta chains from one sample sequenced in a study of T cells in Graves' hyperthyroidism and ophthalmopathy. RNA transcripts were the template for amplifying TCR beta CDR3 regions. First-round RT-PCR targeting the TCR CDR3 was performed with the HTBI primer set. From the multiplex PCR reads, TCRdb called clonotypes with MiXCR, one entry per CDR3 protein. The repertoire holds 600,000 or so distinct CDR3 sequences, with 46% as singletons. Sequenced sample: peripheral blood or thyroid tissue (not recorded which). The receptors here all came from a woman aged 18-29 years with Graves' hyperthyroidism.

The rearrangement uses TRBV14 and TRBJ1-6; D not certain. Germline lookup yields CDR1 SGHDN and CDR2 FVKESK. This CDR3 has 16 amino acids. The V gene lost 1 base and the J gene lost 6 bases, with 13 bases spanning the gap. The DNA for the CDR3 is TGTGCCAGCAGCCAAGTGCGGCCGGGCCTTAATTCACCCCTCCACTTT. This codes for CASSQVRPGLNSPLHF.

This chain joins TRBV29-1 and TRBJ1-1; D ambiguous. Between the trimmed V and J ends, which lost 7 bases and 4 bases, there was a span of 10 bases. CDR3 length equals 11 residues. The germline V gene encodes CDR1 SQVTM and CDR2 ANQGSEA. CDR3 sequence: CSGSGSTEAFF. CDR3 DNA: TGCAGCGGGTCTGGGTCCACTGAAGCTTTCTTT.

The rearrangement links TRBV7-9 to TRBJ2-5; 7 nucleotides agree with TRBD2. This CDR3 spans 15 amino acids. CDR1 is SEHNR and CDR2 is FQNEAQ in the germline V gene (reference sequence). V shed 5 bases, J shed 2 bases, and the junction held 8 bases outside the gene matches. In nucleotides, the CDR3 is TGTGCCAGCAGCCAAGTGTGGGGAGGGCAAGAGACCCAGTACTTC. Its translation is CASSQVWGGQETQYF.

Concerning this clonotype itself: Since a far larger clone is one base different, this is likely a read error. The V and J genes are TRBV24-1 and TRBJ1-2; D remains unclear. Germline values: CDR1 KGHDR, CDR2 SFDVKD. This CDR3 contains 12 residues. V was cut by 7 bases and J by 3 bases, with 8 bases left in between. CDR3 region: CATSPRDYGYTF. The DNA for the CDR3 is TGTGCCACCAGCCCGAGGGACTATGGCTACACCTTC.

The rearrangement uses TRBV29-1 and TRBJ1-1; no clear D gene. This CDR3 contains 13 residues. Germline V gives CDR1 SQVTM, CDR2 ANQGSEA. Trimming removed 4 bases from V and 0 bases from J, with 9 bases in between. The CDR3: CSVAARLNTEAFF. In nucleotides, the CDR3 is TGCAGCGTTGCGGCACGGCTGAACACTGAAGCTTTCTTT.

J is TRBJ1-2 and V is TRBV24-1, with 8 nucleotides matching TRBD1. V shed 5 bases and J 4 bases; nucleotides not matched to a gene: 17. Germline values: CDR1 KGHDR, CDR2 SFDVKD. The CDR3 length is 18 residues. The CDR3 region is CATSATGQGPTNLYGYTF. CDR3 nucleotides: TGTGCCACCAGTGCAACAGGACAGGGACCCACAAACCTCTATGGCTACACCTTC.

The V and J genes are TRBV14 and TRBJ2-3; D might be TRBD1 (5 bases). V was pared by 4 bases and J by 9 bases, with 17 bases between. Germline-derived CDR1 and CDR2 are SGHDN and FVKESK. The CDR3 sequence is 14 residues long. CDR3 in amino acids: CASSPTAGPGTQYF. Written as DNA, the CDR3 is TGTGCCAGCAGCCCTACCGCAGGGCCAGGGACGCAGTATTTT.

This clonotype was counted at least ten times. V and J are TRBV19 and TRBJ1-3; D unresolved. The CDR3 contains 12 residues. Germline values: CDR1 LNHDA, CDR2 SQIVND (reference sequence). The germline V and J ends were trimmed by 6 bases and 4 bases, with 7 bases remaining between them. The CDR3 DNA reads TGTGCCAGTAGCTCCGTAGGAAACACCATATATTTT. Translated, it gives CASSSVGNTIYF.

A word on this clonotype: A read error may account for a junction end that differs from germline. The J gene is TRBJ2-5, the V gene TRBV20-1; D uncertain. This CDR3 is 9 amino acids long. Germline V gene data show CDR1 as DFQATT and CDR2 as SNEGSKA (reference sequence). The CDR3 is CVLLQTQYF. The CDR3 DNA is TGTGTACTTCTGCAGACCCAGTACTTC.

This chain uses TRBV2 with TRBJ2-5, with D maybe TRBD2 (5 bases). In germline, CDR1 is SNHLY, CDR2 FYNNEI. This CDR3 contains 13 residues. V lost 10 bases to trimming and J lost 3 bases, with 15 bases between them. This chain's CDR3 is CATGKGAKETQYF. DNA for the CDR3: TGTGCCACCGGGAAGGGAGCCAAAGAGACCCAGTACTTC.

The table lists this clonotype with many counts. The CDR3 loop is CASSITDQETQYF. CDR3 DNA: TGTGCCAGTAGTATAACAGATCAAGAGACCCAGTACTTC. The chain has TRBV19 and TRBJ2-5; D gene ambiguous. CDR3 size: 13 residues. With 2 bases removed from V and 2 bases from J, the gap between germline ends came to 6 bases. The germline V gene encodes CDR1 LNHDA and CDR2 SQIVND (reference sequence). The full variable domain, completed using reference TRBV19 and TRBJ2-5, is DGGITQSPKYLFRKEGQNVTLSCEQNLNHDAMYWYRQDPGQGLRLIYYSQIVNDFQKGDIAEGYSVSREKKESFPLTVTSAQKNPTAFYLCASSITDQETQYFGPGTRLLVL.

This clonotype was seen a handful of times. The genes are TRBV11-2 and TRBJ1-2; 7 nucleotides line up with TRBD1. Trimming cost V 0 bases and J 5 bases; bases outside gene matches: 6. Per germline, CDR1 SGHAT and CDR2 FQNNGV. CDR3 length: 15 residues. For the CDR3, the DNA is TGTGCCAGCAGCTTAGAGGAAGGGGGCTTGTATGGCTACACCTTC. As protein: CASSLEEGGLYGYTF.

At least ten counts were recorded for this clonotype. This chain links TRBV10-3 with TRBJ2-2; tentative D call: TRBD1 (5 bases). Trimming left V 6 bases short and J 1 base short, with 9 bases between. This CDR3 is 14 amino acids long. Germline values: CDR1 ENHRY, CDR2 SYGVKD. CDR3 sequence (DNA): TGTGCCATCAGGACCGACAGGAACACCGGGGAGCTGTTTTTT. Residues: CAIRTDRNTGELFF.

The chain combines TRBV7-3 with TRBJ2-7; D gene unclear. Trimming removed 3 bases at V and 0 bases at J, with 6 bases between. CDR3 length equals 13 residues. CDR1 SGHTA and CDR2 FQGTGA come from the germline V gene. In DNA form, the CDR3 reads TGTGCCAGCAGCTTTAGAAGCTCCTACGAGCAGTACTTC. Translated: CASSFRSSYEQYF.

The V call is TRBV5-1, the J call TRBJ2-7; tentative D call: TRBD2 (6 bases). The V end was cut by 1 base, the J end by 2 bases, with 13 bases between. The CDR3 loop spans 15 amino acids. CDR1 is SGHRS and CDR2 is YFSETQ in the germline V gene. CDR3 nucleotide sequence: TGCGCCAGCAGCTTGACGCGGGACTGGACCTACGAGCAGTACTTC. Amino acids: CASSLTRDWTYEQYF.

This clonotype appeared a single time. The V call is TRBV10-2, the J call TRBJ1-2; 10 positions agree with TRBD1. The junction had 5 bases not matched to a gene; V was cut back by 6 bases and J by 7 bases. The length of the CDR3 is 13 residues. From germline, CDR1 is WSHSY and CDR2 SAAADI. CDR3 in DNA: TGCGCCAGCAGCCAGACAGGGGGCTTTGGCTACACCTTC. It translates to CASSQTGGFGYTF.

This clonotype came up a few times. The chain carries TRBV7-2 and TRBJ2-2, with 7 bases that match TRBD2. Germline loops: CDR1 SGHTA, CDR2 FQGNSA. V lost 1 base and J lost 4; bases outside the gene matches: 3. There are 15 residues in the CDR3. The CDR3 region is CASSLEAGSTGELFF. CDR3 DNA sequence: TGTGCCAGCAGCTTAGAAGCGGGAAGCACCGGGGAGCTGTTTTTT.

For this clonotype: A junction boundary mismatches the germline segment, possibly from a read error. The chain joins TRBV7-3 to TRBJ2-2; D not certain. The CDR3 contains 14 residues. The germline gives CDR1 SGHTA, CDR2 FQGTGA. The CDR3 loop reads CASSQDLGPRELFF. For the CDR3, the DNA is TGCGCCAGCAGCCAAGATCTAGGTCCCCGGGAGCTGTTTTTT.

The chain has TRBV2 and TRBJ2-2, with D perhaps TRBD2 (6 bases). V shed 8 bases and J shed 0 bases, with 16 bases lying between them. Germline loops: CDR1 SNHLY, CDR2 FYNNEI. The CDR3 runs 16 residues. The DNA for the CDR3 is TGTGCCAGCGTGGGGGGTGGCAGGACGAACACCGGGGAGCTGTTTTTT. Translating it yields CASVGGGRTNTGELFF.

The CDR3, as DNA: TGCGCCAGCAGCTCGCGTAGCAGAGGACGAGCGGGACTCGACACCGGGGAGCTGTTTTTT. It translates to CASSSRSRGRAGLDTGELFF. J is TRBJ2-2 and V is TRBV5-1; 7 nucleotides match TRBD2. CDR3 size: 20 residues. Germline lookup yields CDR1 SGHRS and CDR2 YFSETQ. V lost 3 bases to trimming and J lost 3 bases; unmatched junction nucleotides: 20.

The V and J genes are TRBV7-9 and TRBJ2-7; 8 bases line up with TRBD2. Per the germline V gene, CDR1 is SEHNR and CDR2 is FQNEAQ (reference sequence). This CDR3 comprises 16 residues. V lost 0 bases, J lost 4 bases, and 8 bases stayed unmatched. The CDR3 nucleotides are TGTGCCAGCAGCTTAGCCGGGACTAGTATCGGTTACGAGCAGTACTTC. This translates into CASSLAGTSIGYEQYF.

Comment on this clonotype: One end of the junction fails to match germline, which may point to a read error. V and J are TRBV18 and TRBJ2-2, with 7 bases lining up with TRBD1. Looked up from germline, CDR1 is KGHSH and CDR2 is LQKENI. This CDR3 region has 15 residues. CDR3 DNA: TGTGCCAGCTCATCACCCGGGACAGCCAATAGGGAGCTGTTTTTT. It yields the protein CASSSPGTANRELFF. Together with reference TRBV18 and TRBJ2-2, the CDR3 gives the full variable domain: NAGVMQNPRHLVRRRGQEARLRCSPMKGHSHVYWYRQLPEEGLKFMVYLQKENIIDESGMPKERFSAEFPKEGPSILRIQQVVRGDSAAYFCASSSPGTANRELFFGEGSRLTVL.

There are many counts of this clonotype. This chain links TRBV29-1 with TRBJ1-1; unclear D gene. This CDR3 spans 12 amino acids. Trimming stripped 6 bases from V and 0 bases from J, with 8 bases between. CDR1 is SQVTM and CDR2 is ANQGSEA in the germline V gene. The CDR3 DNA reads TGCAGCGTGGCCGCCATGAACACTGAAGCTTTCTTT. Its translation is CSVAAMNTEAFF.

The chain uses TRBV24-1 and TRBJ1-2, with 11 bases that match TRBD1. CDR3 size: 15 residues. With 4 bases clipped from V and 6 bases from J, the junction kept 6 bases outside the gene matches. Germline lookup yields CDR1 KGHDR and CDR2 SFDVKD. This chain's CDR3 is CATSDGTGGLDGYTF. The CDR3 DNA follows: TGTGCCACCAGTGACGGGACAGGGGGTTTGGATGGCTACACCTTC.